This T cell receptor (beta chain) comes out of a study of preoperative IRX-2 immunotherapy in early breast cancer. Only in-frame clones appear in the TCRdb table, and some are missing; sequencing was by immunoSEQ multiplex PCR. The sample shows around 40,000 clones, roughly 80% of them seen only once. Sample treatment: preoperative locoregional IRX-2 cytokine immunotherapy. Samples came from a phase Ib trial of preoperative locoregional IRX-2 cytokine immunotherapy. V gave up 4 bases and J gave up 7 bases; unmatched junction bases: 13. Germline CDR1 is GTSNPN and CDR2 is SVGIG (reference sequence). This CDR3 region has 16 residues.

This TCR was sampled from a human donor with breast cancer. The sequences come from tumor tissue, collected after IRX-2 immunotherapy. The rearrangement joins TRBV30 to TRBJ1-5; 10 nucleotides match TRBD1. The CDR3 reads CAWKPKTGGEGQPQHF. The DNA for the CDR3 is TGTGCCTGGAAACCAAAGACAGGGGGCGAAGGACAGCCCCAGCATTTT.